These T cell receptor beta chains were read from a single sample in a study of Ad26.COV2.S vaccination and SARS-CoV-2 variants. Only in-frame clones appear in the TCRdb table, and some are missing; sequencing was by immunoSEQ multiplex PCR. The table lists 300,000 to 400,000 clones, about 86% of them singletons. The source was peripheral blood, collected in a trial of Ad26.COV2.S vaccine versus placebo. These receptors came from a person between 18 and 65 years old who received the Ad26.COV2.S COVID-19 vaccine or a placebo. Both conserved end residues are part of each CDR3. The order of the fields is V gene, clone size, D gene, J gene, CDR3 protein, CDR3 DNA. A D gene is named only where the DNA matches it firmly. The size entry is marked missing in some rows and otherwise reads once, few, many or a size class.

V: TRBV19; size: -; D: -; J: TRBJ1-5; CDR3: CASSIEGAYSNQPQHF; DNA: TGTGCCAGTAGTATAGAGGGGGCGTATAGCAATCAGCCCCAGCATTTT
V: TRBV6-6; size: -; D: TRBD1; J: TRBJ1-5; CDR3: CASSPDRDQPQHF; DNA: TGTGCCAGCAGTCCGGACAGGGATCAGCCCCAGCATTTT
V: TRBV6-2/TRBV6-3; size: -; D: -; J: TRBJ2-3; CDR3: CASSYPWSYTQYF; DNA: TGTGCCAGCAGTTACCCCTGGTCTTATACGCAGTATTTT
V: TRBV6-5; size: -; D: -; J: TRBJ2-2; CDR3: CASRTPNTGELFF; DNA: TGTGCCAGCAGGACCCCAAACACCGGGGAGCTGTTTTTT
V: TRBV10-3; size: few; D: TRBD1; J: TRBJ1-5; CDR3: CAISERTGRNQPQHF; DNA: TGTGCCATCAGTGAGAGGACAGGGCGCAATCAGCCCCAGCATTTT
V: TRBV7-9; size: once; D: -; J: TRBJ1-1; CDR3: CASSLLTAGENTEAFF; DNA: TGTGCCAGCAGCTTATTGACAGCGGGGGAGAACACTGAAGCTTTCTTT
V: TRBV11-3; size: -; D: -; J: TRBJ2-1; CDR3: CASSLEQGNEQFF; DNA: TGTGCCAGCAGCTTAGAGCAGGGGAATGAGCAGTTCTTC
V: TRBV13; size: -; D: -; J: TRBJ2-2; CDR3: CASSLGTGNTGELFF; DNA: TGTGCCAGCAGCTTAGGTACAGGTAACACCGGGGAGCTGTTTTTT
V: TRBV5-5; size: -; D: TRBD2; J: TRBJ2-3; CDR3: CASTGLAGYTDTQYF; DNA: TGTGCCAGCACCGGACTAGCGGGCTACACAGATACGCAGTATTTT
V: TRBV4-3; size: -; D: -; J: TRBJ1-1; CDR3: CASSQVGGVDTEAFF; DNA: TGCGCCAGCAGCCAAGTGGGCGGGGTCGACACTGAAGCTTTCTTT
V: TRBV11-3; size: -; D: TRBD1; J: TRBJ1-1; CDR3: CASSLAGGAEAFF; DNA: TGTGCCAGCAGCTTAGCAGGGGGCGCTGAAGCTTTCTTT
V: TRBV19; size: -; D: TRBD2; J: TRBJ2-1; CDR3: CATKGGLAGVQSYNEQFF; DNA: TGTGCCACCAAGGGGGGACTAGCGGGAGTCCAATCCTACAATGAGCAGTTCTTC
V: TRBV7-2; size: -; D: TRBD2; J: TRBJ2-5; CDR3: CASSGSGRTQETQYF; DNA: TGTGCCAGCAGCGGTAGCGGGAGGACCCAAGAGACCCAGTACTTC
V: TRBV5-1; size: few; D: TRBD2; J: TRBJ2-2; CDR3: CASSREGGVGTGELFF; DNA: TGCGCCAGCAGCCGGGAGGGCGGAGTGGGGACCGGGGAGCTGTTTTTT
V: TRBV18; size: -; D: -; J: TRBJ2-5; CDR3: CASSPAGETQYF; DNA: TGTGCCAGCTCACCAGCGGGGGAGACCCAGTACTTC
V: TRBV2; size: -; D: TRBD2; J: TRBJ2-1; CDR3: CASSGVGGAYNEQFF; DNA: TGTGCCAGCAGTGGAGTCGGGGGGGCGTACAATGAGCAGTTCTTC
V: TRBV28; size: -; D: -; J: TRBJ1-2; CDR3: CASQQQGLYGYTF; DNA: TGTGCCAGCCAGCAACAGGGCCTTTATGGCTACACCTTC
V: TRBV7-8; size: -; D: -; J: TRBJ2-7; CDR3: CASSLPGSYEQYF; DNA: TGTGCCAGCAGCTTACCCGGGTCCTACGAGCAGTACTTC
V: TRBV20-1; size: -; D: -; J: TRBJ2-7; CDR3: CSASRGFLSYEQYF; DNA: TGCAGTGCTAGTCGCGGGTTCCTCTCCTACGAGCAGTACTTC
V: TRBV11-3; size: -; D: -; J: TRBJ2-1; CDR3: CASSLRGDYNEQFF; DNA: TGTGCCAGCAGCTTAAGGGGCGACTACAATGAGCAGTTCTTC
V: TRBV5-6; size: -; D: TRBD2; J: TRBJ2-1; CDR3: CASSFPVSSGSSYNEQFF; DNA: TGTGCCAGCAGCTTCCCGGTATCTAGCGGGAGCTCCTACAATGAGCAGTTCTTC
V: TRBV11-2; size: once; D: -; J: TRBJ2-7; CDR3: CASSLAGTSLSLEQYF; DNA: TGTGCCAGCAGCTTAGCGGGTACTAGTCTGTCCCTCGAGCAGTACTTC
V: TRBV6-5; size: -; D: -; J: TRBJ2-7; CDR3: CASSWGDGEQYF; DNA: TGTGCCAGCAGTTGGGGGGATGGCGAGCAGTACTTC
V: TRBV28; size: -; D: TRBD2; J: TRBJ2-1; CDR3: CASSLEASGYNEQFF; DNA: TGTGCCAGCAGTTTGGAGGCTAGCGGTTACAATGAGCAGTTCTTC
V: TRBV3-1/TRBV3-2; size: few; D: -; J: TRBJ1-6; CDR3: CASSQRTGFSSPLHF; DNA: TGTGCCAGCAGCCAGCGGACGGGGTTCAGCTCACCCCTCCACTTT
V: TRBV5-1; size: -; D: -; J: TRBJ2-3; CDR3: CASSLGYGSQGDTQYF; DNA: TGCGCCAGCAGCTTGGGCTACGGGTCGCAGGGAGATACGCAGTATTTT
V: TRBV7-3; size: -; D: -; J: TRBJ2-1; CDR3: CASSLIVGASYNEQFF; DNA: TGTGCCAGCAGCCTCATCGTCGGGGCCTCCTACAATGAGCAGTTCTTC
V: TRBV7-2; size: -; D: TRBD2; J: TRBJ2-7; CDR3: CASSTGTSGIVSYEQYF; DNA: TGTGCCAGCAGCACCGGGACTAGCGGGATCGTCTCCTACGAGCAGTACTTC
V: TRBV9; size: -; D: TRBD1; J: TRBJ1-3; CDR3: CASSVADRGISGNTIYF; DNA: TGTGCCAGCAGCGTAGCGGACAGGGGTATTTCTGGAAACACCATATATTTT
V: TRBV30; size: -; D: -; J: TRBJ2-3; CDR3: CAWSSGSEDTQYF; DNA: TGTGCCTGGAGTAGTGGTTCCGAAGATACGCAGTATTTT
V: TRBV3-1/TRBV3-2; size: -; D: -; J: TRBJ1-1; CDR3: CASSQGRTEAFF; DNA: TGTGCCAGCAGCCAAGGACGGACTGAAGCTTTCTTT
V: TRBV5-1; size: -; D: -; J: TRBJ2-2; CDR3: CASSLERNTGELFF; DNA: TGCGCCAGCAGCTTGGAAAGGAACACCGGGGAGCTGTTTTTT
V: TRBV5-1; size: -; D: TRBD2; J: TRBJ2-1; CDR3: CASSLAQLAGVSYNEQFF; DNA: TGCGCCAGCAGCTTGGCCCAACTAGCGGGAGTCTCCTACAATGAGCAGTTCTTC
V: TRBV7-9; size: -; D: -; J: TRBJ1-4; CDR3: CASSQRGGGDGKLFF; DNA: TGTGCCAGCAGCCAGAGGGGGGGTGGAGATGGAAAACTGTTTTTT
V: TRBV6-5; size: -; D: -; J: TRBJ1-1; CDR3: CASSYSGTQEIPEAFF; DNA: TGTGCCAGCAGTTACTCCGGGACACAAGAAATCCCTGAAGCTTTCTTT
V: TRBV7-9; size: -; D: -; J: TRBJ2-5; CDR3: CASSSGSEETQYF; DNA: TGTGCCAGCAGCTCCGGGTCGGAAGAGACCCAGTACTTC
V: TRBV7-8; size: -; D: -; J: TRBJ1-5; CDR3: CASSASGNNQPQHF; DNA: TGTGCCAGCAGCGCCTCAGGGAATAATCAGCCCCAGCATTTT
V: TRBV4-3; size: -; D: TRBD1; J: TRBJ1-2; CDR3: CASSQDYVGQGVYGYTF; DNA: TGCGCCAGCAGCCAAGATTACGTGGGACAGGGGGTCTATGGCTACACCTTC
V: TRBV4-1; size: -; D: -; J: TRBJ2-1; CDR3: CASSQDTGWDEQFF; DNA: TGCGCCAGCAGCCAGGATACAGGGTGGGATGAGCAGTTCTTC
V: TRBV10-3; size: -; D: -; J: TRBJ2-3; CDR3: CAISESDGGPTDTQYF; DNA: TGTGCCATCAGTGAGTCGGACGGGGGTCCCACAGATACGCAGTATTTT
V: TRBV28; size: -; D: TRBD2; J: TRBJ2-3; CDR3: CASSFGSERGDTDTQYF; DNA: TGTGCCAGCAGTTTCGGAAGCGAGCGGGGGGACACAGATACGCAGTATTTT
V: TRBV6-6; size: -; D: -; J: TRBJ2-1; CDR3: CASSYGNEQFF; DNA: TGTGCCAGCAGTTATGGCAATGAGCAGTTCTTC
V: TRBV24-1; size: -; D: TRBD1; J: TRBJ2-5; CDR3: CATSDYGTVQETQYF; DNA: TGTGCCACCAGTGACTATGGGACAGTTCAAGAGACCCAGTACTTC
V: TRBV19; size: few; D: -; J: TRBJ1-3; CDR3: CASSATGGNTIYF; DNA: TGTGCCAGTAGTGCGACAGGAGGAAACACCATATATTTT
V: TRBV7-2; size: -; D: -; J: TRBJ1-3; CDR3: CASSLETTRRNTIYF; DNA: TGTGCCAGCAGCTTGGAGACCACGCGCCGAAACACCATATATTTT